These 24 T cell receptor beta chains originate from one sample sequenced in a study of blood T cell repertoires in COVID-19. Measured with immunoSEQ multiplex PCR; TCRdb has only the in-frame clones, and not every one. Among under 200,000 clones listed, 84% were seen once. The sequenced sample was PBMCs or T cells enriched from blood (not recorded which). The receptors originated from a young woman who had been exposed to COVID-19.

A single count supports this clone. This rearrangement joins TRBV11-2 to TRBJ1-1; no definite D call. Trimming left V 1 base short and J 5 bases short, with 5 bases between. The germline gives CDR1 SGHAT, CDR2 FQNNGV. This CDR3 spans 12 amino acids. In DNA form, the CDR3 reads TGTGCCAGCAGCTTAGTCCCGACTGAAGCTTTCTTT. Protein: CASSLVPTEAFF. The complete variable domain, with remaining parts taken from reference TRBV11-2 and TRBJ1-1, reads EAGVAQSPRYKIIEKRQSVAFWCNPISGHATLYWYQQILGQGPKLLIQFQNNGVVDDSQLPKDRFSAERLKGVDSTLKIQPAKLEDSAVYLCASSLVPTEAFFGQGTRLTVV.

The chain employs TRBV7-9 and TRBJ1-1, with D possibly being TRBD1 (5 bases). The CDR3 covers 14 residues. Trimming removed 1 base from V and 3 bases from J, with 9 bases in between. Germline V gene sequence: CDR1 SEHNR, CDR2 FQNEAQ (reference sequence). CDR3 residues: CASSLVQGDTEAFF. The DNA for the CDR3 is TGTGCCAGCAGCTTAGTTCAGGGCGACACTGAAGCTTTCTTT.

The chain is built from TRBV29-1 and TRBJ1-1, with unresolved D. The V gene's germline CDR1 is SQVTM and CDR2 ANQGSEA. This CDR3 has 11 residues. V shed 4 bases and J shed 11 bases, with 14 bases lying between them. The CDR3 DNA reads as TGCAGCGTTGTGAACGGAGACGGGGCTTTCTTT. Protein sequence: CSVVNGDGAFF.

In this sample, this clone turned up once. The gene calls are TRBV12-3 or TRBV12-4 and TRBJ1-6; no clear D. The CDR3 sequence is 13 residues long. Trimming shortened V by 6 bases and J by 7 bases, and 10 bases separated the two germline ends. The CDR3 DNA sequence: TGTGCCAGCAGCAATGTCGCGAATTCACCCCTCCACTTT. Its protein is CASSNVANSPLHF.

Written as DNA, the CDR3 is TGTGCCGAAGGAGGGGATTCACCCCTCCACTTT. This sequence encodes CAEGGDSPLHF. The genes are TRBV6-5 and TRBJ1-6; perhaps TRBD1 as D (5 bases). Deletions cut 11 bases from V and 8 bases from J, with 10 bases between. This CDR3 has 11 residues. Germline loops: CDR1 MNHEY, CDR2 SVGAGI.

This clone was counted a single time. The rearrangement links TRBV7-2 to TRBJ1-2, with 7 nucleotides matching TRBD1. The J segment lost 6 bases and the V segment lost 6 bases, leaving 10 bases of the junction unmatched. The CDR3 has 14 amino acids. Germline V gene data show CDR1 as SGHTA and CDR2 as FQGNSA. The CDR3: CASSSPQTGNGYTF. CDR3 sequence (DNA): TGTGCCAGCAGTTCCCCCCAGACAGGGAATGGCTACACCTTC.

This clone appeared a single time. In DNA form, the CDR3 reads TGTGCCGGACAGACTGGCCTAAGTGGCTACACCTTC. This translates into CAGQTGLSGYTF. The chain combines TRBV6-6 with TRBJ1-2; maybe TRBD1 (6 bases). Between the trimmed V and J ends, which lost 11 bases and 7 bases, there was a span of 17 bases. The germline gives CDR1 MNHNY, CDR2 SVGAGI (reference sequence). This CDR3 comprises 12 residues.

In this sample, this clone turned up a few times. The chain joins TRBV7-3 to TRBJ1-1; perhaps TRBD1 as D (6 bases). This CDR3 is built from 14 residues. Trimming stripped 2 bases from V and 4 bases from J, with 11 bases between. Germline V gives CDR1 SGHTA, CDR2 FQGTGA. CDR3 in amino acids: CASSLGGMGTEAFF. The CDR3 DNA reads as TGTGCCAGCAGCTTAGGGGGCATGGGCACTGAAGCTTTCTTT.

DNA of the CDR3: TGTGCCAGCAGAGCCGGGACTCCCACCGGGGAGCTGTTTTTT. Encoded protein: CASRAGTPTGELFF. The rearrangement joins TRBV11-2 to TRBJ2-2; perhaps TRBD2 as D (6 bases). The CDR3 loop spans 14 amino acids. CDR1 is SGHAT, CDR2 FQNNGV, per germline. V lost 6 bases, J lost 4 bases, and 12 bases lay in between.

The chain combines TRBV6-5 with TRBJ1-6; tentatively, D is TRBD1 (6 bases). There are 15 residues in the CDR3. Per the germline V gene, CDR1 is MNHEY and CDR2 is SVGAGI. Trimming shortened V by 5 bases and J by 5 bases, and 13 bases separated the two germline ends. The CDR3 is CASSSRDTHNSPLHF. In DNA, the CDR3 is TGTGCCAGCAGTAGCCGGGACACACATAATTCACCCCTCCACTTT.

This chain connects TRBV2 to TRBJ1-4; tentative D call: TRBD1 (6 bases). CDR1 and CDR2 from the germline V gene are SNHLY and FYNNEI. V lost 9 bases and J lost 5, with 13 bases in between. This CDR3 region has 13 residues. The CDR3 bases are TGTGCCAGGGGGACACAAGGAAATGAAAAACTGTTTTTT. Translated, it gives CARGTQGNEKLFF.

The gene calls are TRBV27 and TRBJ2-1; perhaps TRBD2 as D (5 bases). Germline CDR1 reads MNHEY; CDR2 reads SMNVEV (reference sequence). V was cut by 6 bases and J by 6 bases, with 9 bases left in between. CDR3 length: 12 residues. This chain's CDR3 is CASSPGINEQFF. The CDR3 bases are TGTGCCAGCAGCCCGGGGATCAATGAGCAGTTCTTC.

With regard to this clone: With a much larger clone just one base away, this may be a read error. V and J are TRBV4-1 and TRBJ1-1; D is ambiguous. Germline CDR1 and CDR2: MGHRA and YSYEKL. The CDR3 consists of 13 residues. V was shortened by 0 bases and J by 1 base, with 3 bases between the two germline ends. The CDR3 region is CASSQDRNTEAFF. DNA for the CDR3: TGCGCCAGCAGCCAAGACAGGAACACTGAAGCTTTCTTT.

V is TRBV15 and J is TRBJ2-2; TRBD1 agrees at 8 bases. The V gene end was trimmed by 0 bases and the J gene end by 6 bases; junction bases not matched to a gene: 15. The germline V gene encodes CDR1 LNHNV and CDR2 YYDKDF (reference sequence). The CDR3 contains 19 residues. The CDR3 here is CATSRERQGLRPVAGELFF. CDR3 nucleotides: TGTGCCACCAGCAGAGAACGACAGGGGCTGAGGCCGGTGGCCGGGGAGCTGTTTTTT.

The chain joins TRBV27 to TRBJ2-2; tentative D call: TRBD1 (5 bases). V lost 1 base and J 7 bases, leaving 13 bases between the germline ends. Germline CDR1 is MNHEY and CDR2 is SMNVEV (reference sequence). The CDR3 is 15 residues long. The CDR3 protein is CASSLYRSESGELFF. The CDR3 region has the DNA TGTGCCAGCAGTTTATACAGGTCTGAAAGCGGGGAGCTGTTTTTT.

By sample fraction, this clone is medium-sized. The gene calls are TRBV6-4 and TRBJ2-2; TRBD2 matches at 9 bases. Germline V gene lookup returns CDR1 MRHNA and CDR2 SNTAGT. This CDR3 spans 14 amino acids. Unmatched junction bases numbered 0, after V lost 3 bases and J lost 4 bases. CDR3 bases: TGTGCCAGCAGTGAGCGGGGGGGCACCGGGGAGCTGTTTTTT. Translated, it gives CASSERGGTGELFF.

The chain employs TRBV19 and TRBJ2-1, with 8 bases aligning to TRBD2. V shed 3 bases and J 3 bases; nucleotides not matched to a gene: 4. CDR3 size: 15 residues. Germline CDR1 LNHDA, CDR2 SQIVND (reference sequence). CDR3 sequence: CASSIAGGSYNEQFF. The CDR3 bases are TGTGCCAGTAGTATTGCGGGGGGAAGCTACAATGAGCAGTTCTTC.

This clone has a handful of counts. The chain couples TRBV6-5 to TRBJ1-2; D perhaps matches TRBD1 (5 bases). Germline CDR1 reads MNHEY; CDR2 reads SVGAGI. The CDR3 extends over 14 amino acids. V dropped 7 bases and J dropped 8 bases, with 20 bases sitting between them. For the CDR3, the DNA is TGTGCCAGCACTCTACAATCAGGGTCTAGAGGCTACACCTTC. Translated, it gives CASTLQSGSRGYTF.

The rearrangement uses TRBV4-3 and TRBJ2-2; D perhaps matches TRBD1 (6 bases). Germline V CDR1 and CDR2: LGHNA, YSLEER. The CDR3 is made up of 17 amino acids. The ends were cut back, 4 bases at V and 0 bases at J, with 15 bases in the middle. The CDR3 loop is CASSREATGANTGELFF. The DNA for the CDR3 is TGCGCCAGCAGCCGGGAAGCGACAGGAGCGAACACCGGGGAGCTGTTTTTT.

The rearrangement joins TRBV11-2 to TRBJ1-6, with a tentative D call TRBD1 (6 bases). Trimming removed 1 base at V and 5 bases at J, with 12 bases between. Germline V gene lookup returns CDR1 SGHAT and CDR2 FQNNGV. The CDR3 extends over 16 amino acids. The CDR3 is CASSLAPGHNNSPLHF. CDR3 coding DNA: TGTGCCAGCAGCTTAGCTCCGGGACATAATAATTCACCCCTCCACTTT.

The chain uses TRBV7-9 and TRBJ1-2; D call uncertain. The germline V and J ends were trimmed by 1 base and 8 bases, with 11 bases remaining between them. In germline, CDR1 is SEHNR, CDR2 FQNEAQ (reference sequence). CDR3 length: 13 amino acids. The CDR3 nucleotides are TGTGCCAGCAGCTTAGGGGCAAGGTTGGGCTACACCTTC. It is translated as CASSLGARLGYTF.

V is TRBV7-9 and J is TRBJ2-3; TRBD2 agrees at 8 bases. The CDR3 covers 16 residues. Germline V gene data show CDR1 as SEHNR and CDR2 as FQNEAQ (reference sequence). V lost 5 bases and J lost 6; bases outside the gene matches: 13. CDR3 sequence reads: CASSALGAGVRDTQYF. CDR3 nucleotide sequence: TGTGCCAGCAGCGCGCTGGGAGCGGGGGTCAGGGATACGCAGTATTTT.

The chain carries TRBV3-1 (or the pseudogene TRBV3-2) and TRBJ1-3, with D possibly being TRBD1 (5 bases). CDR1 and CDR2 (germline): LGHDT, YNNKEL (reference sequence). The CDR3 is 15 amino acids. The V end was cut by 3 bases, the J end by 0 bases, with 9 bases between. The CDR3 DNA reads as TGTGCCAGCAGCCATGGAGGGGTCTCTGGAAACACCATATATTTT. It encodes CASSHGGVSGNTIYF.

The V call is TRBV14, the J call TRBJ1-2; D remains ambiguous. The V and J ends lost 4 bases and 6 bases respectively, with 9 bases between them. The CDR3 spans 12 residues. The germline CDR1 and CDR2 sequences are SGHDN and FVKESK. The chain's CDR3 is CASSPYTDGYTF. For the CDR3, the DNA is TGTGCCAGCAGCCCGTATACTGATGGCTACACCTTC.